This TCR beta chain was sequenced for a study of T cells after yellow fever vaccination. Looking at the study overall: Preparation of fractions with low cell numbers was performed using SMART-Seq v4 Ultra Low Input. General study points: Contaminating bulk clonotypes could be abundant in FACS-sorted repertoires. Shared CD4/CD8 clonotypes were a small share, likely from convergent recombination.

Details on this clonotype: Its antigen is currently unknown.

V was clipped by 4 bases and J by 2 bases; unmatched bases: 7. Looked up from germline, CDR1 is SGHRS and CDR2 is YFSETQ. The CDR3 has 15 amino acids. It was through 5'RACE template switching that TCR cDNA was made, with a universal primer site and UMIs added. In TCRdb, the 5' RACE reads were re-called with MiXCR into one record per CDR3 protein. The table shows about 370,000 distinct CDR3 sequences, with approximately 10% occurring only once. This sequence joins TRBV5-1 and TRBJ2-5, with 8 bases fitting TRBD2. This TCR came from a young man who received the YFV17D yellow fever vaccine. Sequenced material: PBMCs, taken on the day of the first yellow fever vaccination. Here the CDR3 DNA reads TGCGCCAGCAGCCCGTGGACTAGCTCACAAGAGACCCAGTACTTC. As protein: CASSPWTSSQETQYF.